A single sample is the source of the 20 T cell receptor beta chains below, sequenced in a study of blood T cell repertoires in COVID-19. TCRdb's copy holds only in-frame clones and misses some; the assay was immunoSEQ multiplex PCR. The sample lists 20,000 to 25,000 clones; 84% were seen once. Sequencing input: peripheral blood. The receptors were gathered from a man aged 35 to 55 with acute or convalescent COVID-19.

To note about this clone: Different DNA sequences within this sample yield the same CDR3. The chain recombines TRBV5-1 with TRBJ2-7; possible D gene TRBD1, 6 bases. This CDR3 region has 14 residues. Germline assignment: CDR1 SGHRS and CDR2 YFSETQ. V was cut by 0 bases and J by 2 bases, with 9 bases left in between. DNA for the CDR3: TGCGCCAGCAGCTTGGAAACAGGGACCTACGAGCAGTACTTC. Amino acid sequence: CASSLETGTYEQYF.

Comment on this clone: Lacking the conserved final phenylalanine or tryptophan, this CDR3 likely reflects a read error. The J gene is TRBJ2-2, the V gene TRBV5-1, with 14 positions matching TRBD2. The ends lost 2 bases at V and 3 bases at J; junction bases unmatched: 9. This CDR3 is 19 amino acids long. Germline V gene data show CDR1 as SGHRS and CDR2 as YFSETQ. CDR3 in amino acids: CASSFARTSGGLYTGELFL. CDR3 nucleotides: TGCGCCAGCAGCTTCGCACGGACTAGCGGGGGGCTATACACCGGGGAGCTGTTTCTT.

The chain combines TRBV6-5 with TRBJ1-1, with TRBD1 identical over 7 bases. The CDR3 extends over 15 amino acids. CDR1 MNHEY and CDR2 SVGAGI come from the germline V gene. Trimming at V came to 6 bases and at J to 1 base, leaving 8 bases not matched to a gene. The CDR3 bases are TGTGCCAGCAGGGGCAGGCAGGGGGGGAACACTGAAGCTTTCTTT. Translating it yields CASRGRQGGNTEAFF.

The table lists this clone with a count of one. CDR3 protein: CAWSVLDSNTEAFF. Here the CDR3 DNA reads TGTGCCTGGAGTGTACTGGACAGTAACACTGAAGCTTTCTTT. The V gene is TRBV30, the J gene TRBJ1-1; the D gene is possibly TRBD1 (6 bases). V lost 0 bases to trimming and J lost 2 bases, with 10 bases between them. CDR3 length: 14 residues. Germline-derived CDR1 and CDR2 are GTSNPN and SVGIG (reference sequence).

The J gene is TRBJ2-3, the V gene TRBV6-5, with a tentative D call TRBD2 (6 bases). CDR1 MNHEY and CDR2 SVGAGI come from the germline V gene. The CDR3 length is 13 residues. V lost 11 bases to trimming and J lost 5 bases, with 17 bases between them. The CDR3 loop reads CAGNPGGGDTQYF. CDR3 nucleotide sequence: TGTGCCGGGAACCCCGGGGGAGGAGATACGCAGTATTTT.

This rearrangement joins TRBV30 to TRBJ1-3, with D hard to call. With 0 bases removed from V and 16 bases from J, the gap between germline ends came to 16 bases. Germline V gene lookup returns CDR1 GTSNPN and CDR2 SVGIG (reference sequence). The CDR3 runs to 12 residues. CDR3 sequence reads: CAWSVILETRYF. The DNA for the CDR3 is TGTGCCTGGAGTGTAATTCTGGAGACCCGCTATTTT. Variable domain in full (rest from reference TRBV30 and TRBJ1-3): SQTIHQWPATLVQPVGSPLSLECTVEGTSNPNLYWYRQAAGRGLQLLFYSVGIGQISSEVPQNLSASRPQDRQFILSSKKLLLSDSGFYLCAWSVILETRYFGEGSWLTVV.

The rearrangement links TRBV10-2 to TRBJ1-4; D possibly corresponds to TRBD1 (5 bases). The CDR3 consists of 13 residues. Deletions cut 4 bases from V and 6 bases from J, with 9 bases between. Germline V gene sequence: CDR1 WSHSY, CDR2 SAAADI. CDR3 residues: CASSGGRDEKLFF. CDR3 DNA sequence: TGCGCCAGCAGTGGGGGCAGGGATGAAAAACTGTTTTTT.

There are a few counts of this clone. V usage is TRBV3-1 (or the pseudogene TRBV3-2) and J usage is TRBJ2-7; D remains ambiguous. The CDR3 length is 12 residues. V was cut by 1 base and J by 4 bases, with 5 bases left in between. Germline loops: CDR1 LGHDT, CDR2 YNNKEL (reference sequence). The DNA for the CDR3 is TGTGCCAGCAGCCAAGGCGAATACGAGCAGTACTTC. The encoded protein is CASSQGEYEQYF.

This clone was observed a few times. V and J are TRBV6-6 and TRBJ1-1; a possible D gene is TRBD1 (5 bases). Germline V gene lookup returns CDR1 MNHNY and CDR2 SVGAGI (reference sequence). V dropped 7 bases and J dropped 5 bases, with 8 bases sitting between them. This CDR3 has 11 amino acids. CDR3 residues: CASTEGTEAFF. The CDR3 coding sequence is TGTGCCAGCACGGAGGGGACTGAAGCTTTCTTT.

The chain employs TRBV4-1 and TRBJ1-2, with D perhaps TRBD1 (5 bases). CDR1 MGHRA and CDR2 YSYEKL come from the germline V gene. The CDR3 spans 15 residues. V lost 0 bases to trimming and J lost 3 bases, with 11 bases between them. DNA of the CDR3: TGCGCCAGCAGCCAAGATCAGGGTGTGGACTATGGCTACACCTTC. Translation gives CASSQDQGVDYGYTF.

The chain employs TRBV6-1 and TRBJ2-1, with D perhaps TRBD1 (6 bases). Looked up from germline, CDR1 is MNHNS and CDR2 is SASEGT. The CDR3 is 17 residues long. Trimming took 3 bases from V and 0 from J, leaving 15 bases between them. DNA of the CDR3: TGTGCCAGCAGTGACACCACCGGGACACTCTCCTACAATGAGCAGTTCTTC. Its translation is CASSDTTGTLSYNEQFF.

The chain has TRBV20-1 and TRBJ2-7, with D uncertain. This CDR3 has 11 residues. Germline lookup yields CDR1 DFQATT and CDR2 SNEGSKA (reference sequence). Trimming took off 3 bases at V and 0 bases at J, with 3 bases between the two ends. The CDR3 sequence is CSARSSYEQYF. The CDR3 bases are TGCAGTGCTAGGAGCTCCTACGAGCAGTACTTC.

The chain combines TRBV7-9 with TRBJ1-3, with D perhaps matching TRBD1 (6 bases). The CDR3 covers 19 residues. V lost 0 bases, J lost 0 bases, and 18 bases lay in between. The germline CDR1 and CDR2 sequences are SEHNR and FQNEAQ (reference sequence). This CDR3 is CASSLAGGRQALSGNTIYF. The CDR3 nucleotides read TGTGCCAGCAGCTTAGCGGGGGGGAGACAGGCGCTCTCTGGAAACACCATATATTTT.

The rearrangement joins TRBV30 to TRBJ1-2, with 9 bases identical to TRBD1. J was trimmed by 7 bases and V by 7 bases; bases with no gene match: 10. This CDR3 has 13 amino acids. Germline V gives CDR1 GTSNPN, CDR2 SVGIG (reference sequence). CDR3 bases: TGTGCCTTACCGGGACAGGGTCAGGGTGGCTACACCTTC. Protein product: CALPGQGQGGYTF.

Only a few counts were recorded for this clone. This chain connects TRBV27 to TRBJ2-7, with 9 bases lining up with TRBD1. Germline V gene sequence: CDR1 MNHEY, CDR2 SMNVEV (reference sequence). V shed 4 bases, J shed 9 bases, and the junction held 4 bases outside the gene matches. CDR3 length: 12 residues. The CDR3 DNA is TGTGCCAGCAGTTCAACAGGGGGCGGGCAGTACTTC. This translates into CASSSTGGGQYF.

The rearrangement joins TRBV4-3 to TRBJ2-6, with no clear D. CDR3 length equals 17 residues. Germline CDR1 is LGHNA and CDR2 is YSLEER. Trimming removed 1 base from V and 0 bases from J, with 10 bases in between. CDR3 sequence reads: CASSQAPVFSGANVLTF. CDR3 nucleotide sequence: TGCGCCAGCAGCCAAGCCCCAGTATTCTCTGGGGCCAACGTCCTGACTTTC.

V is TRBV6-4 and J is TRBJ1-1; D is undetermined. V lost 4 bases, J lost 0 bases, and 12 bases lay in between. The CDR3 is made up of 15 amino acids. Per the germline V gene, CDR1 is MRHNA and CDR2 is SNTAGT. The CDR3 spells CASSGLGSMNTEAFF. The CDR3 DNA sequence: TGTGCCAGCAGTGGTTTGGGCAGCATGAACACTGAAGCTTTCTTT.

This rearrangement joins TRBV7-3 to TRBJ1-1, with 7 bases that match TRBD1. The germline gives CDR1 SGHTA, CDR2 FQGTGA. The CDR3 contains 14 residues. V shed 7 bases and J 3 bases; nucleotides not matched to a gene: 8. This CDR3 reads CASKNRGLDTEAFF. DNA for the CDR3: TGTGCCAGCAAAAACAGGGGTTTGGACACTGAAGCTTTCTTT. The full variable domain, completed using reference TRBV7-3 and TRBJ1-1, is GAGVSQTPSNKVTEKGKYVELRCDPISGHTALYWYRQSLGQGPEFLIYFQGTGAADDSGLPNDRFFAVRPEGSVSTLKIQRTERGDSAVYLCASKNRGLDTEAFFGQGTRLTVV.

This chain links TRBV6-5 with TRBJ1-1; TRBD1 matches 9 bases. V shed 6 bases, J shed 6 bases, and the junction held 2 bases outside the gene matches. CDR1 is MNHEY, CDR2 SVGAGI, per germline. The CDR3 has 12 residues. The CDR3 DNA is TGTGCCAGCAGCAGACAGGGGGCTGAAGCTTTCTTT. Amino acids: CASSRQGAEAFF.

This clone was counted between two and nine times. The CDR3 DNA sequence: TGTGCCAGCTCACCAGGACAGGGGCGCTACGAGCAGTACTTC. Protein: CASSPGQGRYEQYF. The chain has TRBV18 and TRBJ2-7, with 9 bases identical to TRBD1. V trimming: 2 bases; J trimming: 3 bases; junction bases outside the gene matches: 2. This CDR3 has 14 residues. Germline V gene sequence: CDR1 KGHSH, CDR2 LQKENI.